These 4 T cell receptor beta chains were sequenced from one sample in a study of CD8 T cells in ankylosing spondylitis. Study observations and caveats: Among TCR beta sequences, a motif of eight highly homologous variants appeared characteristic of ankylosing spondylitis blood.

MiXCR, run by TCRdb on the 5' RACE reads, gives a single entry per CDR3 protein. The table records 200,000 to 250,000 distinct CDR3 sequences, approximately 7.3% of them present only once. Antigens for these TCRs are unknown. Source material: blood, either unsorted or a sorted T cell fraction (not recorded which). Receptor source: a male donor with ankylosing spondylitis.

This chain connects TRBV5-1 to TRBJ1-1; TRBD1 matches at 10 bases. Germline assignment: CDR1 SGHRS and CDR2 YFSETQ. The CDR3 sequence is 18 residues long. V shed 2 bases, J shed 0 bases, and the junction held 10 bases outside the gene matches. CDR3 loop: CASSFTTDRGPVNTEAFF. CDR3 DNA sequence: TGCGCCAGCAGCTTCACAACTGACAGGGGGCCTGTGAACACTGAAGCTTTCTTT.

Ten or more counts support this clonotype. The chain joins TRBV6-5 to TRBJ2-3, with 7 bases matching TRBD2. V was pared by 2 bases and J by 4 bases, with 6 bases of the junction left unmatched. Germline values: CDR1 MNHEY, CDR2 SVGAGI. CDR3 length: 15 residues. The CDR3 DNA follows: TGTGCCAGCAGTTACATGCGGGGAGGGGCAGATACGCAGTATTTT. Its translation: CASSYMRGGADTQYF.

The chain uses TRBV4-3 and TRBJ2-7; unclear D gene. The germline CDR1 and CDR2 sequences are LGHNA and YSLEER. V dropped 0 bases and J dropped 2 bases, with 8 bases sitting between them. The CDR3 totals 14 residues. For the CDR3, the DNA is TGCGCCAGCAGCCAAGATTACAGCCCCTACGAGCAGTACTTC. Encoded protein: CASSQDYSPYEQYF.

This clonotype has at least ten counts. The chain couples TRBV30 to TRBJ1-4; 9 bases are shared with TRBD1. This CDR3 has 13 residues. Trimming at V came to 7 bases and at J to 7 bases, leaving 7 bases not matched to a gene. Germline loops: CDR1 GTSNPN, CDR2 SVGIG (reference sequence). Here the CDR3 DNA reads TGTGCCTTGACGACAGGGGGATCTGAAAAACTGTTTTTT. This encodes CALTTGGSEKLFF.